Sequencing of this TCR beta chain was carried out in a study of cytomegalovirus exposure and HLA in healthy donors. Background on the study: A preliminary data release comprised around 85 million unique TCRs obtained from HLA-typed donors.

Findings of the study overall: Data from an earlier analysis indicated that most TCR beta V segments were productive either about 90% or about 30% of the time.

The PCR made use of 60 Vbeta and 13 Jbeta primers. Using immunoSEQ multiplex PCR, the repertoire was profiled, and TCRdb retains in-frame clones only, with some absent. Among 80,000 to 100,000 clones, about four fifths were seen once, and the ten largest hold roughly 5%. From germline, CDR1 is SNHLY and CDR2 FYNNEI. There are 14 residues in the CDR3. The V segment lost 4 bases and the J segment 5 bases; nucleotides outside the gene matches: 7. About this clone itself: Its cognate antigen is unknown.

The receptor's source is a man in his forties or fifties in good health and CMV-seropositive. Sequenced material: PBMCs. The chain couples TRBV2 to TRBJ1-2, with 7 bases that match TRBD1. CDR3 nucleotide sequence: TGTGCCAGCAGTGGACAGGGACGAAAGTATGGCTACACCTTC. Translating it yields CASSGQGRKYGYTF.